The source of this TCR beta chain is a study of blood T cells in healthy people across ages. Study information: There was about one barcoded beta molecule captured by template switching per two T cells.

With regard to this clonotype: Its antigen is as yet unknown. Just one base apart from a much larger clone, this may be a read error.

Germline V CDR1 and CDR2: DFQATT, SNEGSKA (reference sequence). CDR3 length: 12 amino acids. V was shortened by 7 bases and J by 4 bases, with 14 bases between the two germline ends. Total RNA was isolated from each sample in quantities of at least 6 micrograms. The use of a sample-barcoded 5' primer and a J-beta primer mix characterized a second PCR of about 6 to 11 cycles. Using its own MiXCR run on the 5' RACE reads, TCRdb lists one record per CDR3 protein. Of 600,000 to 850,000 distinct CDR3 sequences in the sample, 43% are singletons; the top ten hold approximately 22%. Whole-study results and caveats: Older age coincided with a roughly linear decline in TCR beta diversity per million T cells. Higher diversity, along with more naive CD4+ cells, distinguished long-lived donors from aged donors.

This receptor was taken from a woman aged 60 to 75 in good health. The chain is built from TRBV20-1 and TRBJ2-7, with D tentatively TRBD1 or TRBD2 (5 bases each). The material sequenced was blood. The DNA of the CDR3 is TGCAGTGTTCGGGGCAGAGAGTACGAGCAGTACTTC. Translating it yields CSVRGREYEQYF.